This T cell receptor (beta chain) is drawn from a study of long-term antiretroviral therapy in people with HIV. V was trimmed by 5 bases and J by 4 bases, leaving 20 bases between them. The CDR3 contains 16 residues. CDR1 SGHTA and CDR2 FQGTGA come from the germline V gene. The run of the v3.0 immunoSEQ assay was at survey level. The data were produced by immunoSEQ multiplex PCR, yet TCRdb's version contains in-frame clones alone and is incomplete. The top ten hold about 6% of the sample, which has about 40,000 clones, 85% seen once. The TCR originated in a woman in her 50s with HIV. Source: unsorted PBMCs, taken 3.1 years after starting antiretroviral therapy. This chain links TRBV7-3 with TRBJ1-1; possible D gene TRBD1, 6 bases. The CDR3 bases are TGTGCCAGCAGCCAAGGGGGGGGGCGTGGAGGCACTGAAGCTTTCTTT. This gives the protein CASSQGGGRGGTEAFF.